The following is a TCR beta chain sequence with its context. What it binds is unknown. The CDR3 covers 11 residues. Germline CDR1 is SQVTM and CDR2 is ANQGSEA. V lost 4 bases, J lost 5 bases, and 8 bases lay in between. This sample is part of a study of yellow fever vaccine responses in identical twins. Study-wide points: Reportedly, the response of twins' T cells to the vaccine seemed partly convergent, partly personalized.

TCRdb fed the RT-PCR reads into MiXCR, producing one record per CDR3 protein. The table records about 1,300 distinct CDR3 sequences, 80% to 90% of them present only once. J is TRBJ1-1 and V is TRBV29-1, with unresolved D. The TCR comes from a female donor who received the yellow fever vaccine. This specimen consisted of T cells from blood (PBMCs), unsorted or a sorted subset (not recorded which), obtained before or after yellow fever vaccination (not recorded which). The CDR3: CSVVWGTEAFF. The CDR3 DNA is TGCAGCGTTGTCTGGGGTACTGAAGCTTTCTTT.